These T cell receptor beta chains were read from a single sample in a study of monozygotic twins with inflammatory bowel disease. TCRdb reprocessed the 5' RACE reads and reports one entry per CDR3 protein, with no DNA. The sample totals 400,000 to 500,000 distinct CDR3 sequences. Sequenced material: blood. The receptors originated from a human donor with ulcerative colitis or Crohn's disease, or a healthy co-twin of an affected twin (not recorded which). Both conserved end residues are part of each CDR3.

>TRBV20-1|TRBJ2-7
CSARDQLAYEQYF
>TRBV28|TRBJ1-2
CASKMGGQHYGYTF
>TRBV12-3/TRBV12-4|TRBJ1-1
CASSPGGAQKFGAFF
>TRBV29-1|TRBJ2-7
CSVARPGYEQYF
>TRBV3-1|TRBJ1-2
CASSQKGAVSGYTF
>TRBV7-2|TRBJ2-7
CASSFGGAIASYEQYF
>TRBV20-1|TRBJ2-3
CSAHSSGGTDTQYF
>TRBV28|TRBJ2-3
CASSPSPETDTQYF
>TRBV5-4|TRBJ2-3
CASSLMNRATDTQYF
>TRBV20-1|TRBJ2-2
CSARDTGPLTGELFF
>TRBV2|TRBJ2-7
CASTSPRAGAEYF
>TRBV5-1|TRBJ1-6
CASSFDSNNSPLHF
>TRBV29-1|TRBJ2-7
CSVVGRGLYEQYF
>TRBV20-1|TRBJ2-5
CSARLGTHQETQYF
>TRBV4-2|TRBJ1-1
CASSQVRGGWTEAFF
>TRBV19|TRBJ1-4
CASSFRTGGTNEKLFF
>TRBV7-9|TRBJ2-1
CASMGGSYNEQFF
>TRBV5-6|TRBJ2-6
CASSLEQGAGGANVLTF
>TRBV11-2|TRBJ2-7
CASSWRGTQGTYEQYF
>TRBV29-1|TRBJ1-2
CSVSPGTGPYGYTF
>TRBV20-1|TRBJ1-1
CSAFGSTEAFF
>TRBV19|TRBJ2-6
CASSSGDRVISGANVLTF
>TRBV20-1|TRBJ2-1
CSARALARYNEQFF
>TRBV10-3|TRBJ2-1
CAITQGLAGGNEQFF
>TRBV14|TRBJ2-1
CASSQRGTGQYNEQFF
>TRBV3-1|TRBJ2-5
CASSLRASGETQYF
>TRBV12-3/TRBV12-4|TRBJ2-3
CASSSSRRGGDTDAQYF
>TRBV2|TRBJ1-5
CASKADYSNQPQHF